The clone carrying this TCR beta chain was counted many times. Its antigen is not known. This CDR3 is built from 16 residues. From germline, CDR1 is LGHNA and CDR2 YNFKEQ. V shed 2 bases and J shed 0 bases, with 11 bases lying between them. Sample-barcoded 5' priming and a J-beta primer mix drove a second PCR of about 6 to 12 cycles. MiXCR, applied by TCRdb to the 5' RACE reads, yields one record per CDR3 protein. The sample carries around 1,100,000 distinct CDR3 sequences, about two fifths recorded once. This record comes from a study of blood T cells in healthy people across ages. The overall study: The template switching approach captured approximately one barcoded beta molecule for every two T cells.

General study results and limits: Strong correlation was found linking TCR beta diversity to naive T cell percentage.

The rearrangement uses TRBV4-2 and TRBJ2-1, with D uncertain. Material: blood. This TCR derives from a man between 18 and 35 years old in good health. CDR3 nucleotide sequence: TGTGCCAGCAGCCAAACTATACCGATCTCCTACAATGAGCAGTTCTTC. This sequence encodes CASSQTIPISYNEQFF.